One sample yielded the 2 T cell receptor beta chains listed below, sequenced in a study of blood T cell repertoires in COVID-19. Clones were sequenced by immunoSEQ multiplex PCR, and TCRdb holds only the in-frame ones, with some missing. The table shows hundreds of thousands of clones, with around 84% occurring only once. The sample comprised peripheral blood. All receptors derive from a man aged 60-69 years with acute or convalescent COVID-19.

This clone was picked up one time. The gene calls are TRBV13 and TRBJ1-1, with D hard to call. Trimming took 5 bases from V and 7 from J, leaving 17 bases between them. Looked up from germline, CDR1 is PRHDT and CDR2 is FYEKMQ (reference sequence). There are 14 residues in the CDR3. The CDR3: CASSLGTIGGEAFF. The DNA for the CDR3 is TGTGCCAGCAGCCTGGGAACCATTGGAGGTGAAGCTTTCTTT.

The gene calls are TRBV3-1 (or the pseudogene TRBV3-2) and TRBJ1-1; 10 bases line up with TRBD1. The CDR3 runs to 13 residues. CDR1 is LGHDT and CDR2 is YNNKEL in the germline V gene (reference sequence). Trimming at V came to 4 bases and at J to 5 bases, leaving 1 base not matched to a gene. As DNA, the CDR3 is TGTGCCAGCAGCCGACAGGGGGCAACTGAAGCTTTCTTT. This encodes CASSRQGATEAFF.